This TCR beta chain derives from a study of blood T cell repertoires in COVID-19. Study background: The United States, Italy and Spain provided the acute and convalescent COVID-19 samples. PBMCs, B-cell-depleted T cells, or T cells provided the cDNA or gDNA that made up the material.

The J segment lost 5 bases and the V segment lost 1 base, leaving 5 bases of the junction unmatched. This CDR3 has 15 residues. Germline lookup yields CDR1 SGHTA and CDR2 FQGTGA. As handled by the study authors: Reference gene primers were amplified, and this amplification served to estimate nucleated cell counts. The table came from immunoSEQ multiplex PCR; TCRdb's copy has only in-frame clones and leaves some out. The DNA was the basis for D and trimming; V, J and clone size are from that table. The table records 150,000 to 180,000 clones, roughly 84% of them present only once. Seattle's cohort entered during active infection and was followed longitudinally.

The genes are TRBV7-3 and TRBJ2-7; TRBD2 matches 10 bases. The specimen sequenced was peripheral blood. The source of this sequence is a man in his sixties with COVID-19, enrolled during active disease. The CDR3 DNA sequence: TGTGCCAGCAGCTTAAGTCTAGCGGGAGCCCACGAGCAGTACTTC. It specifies CASSLSLAGAHEQYF.